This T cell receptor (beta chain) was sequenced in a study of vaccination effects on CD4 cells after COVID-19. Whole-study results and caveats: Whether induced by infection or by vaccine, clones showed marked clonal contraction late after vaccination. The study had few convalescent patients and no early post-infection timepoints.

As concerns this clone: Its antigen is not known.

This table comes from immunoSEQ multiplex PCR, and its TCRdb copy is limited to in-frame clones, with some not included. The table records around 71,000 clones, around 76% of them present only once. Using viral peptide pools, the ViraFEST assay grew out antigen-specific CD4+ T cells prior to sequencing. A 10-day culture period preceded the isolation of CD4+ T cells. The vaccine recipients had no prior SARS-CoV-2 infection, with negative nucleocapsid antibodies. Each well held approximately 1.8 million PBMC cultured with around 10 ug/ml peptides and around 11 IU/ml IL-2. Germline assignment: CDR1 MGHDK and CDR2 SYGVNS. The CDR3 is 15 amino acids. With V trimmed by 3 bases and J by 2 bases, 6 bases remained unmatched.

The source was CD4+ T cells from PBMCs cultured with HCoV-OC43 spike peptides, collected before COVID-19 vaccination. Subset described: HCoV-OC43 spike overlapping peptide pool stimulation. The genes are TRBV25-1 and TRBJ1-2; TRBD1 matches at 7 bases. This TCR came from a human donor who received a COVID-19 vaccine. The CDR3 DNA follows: TGTGCCAGCAGTGATCCCAGGGGGGTGAACTATGGCTACACCTTC. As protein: CASSDPRGVNYGYTF.